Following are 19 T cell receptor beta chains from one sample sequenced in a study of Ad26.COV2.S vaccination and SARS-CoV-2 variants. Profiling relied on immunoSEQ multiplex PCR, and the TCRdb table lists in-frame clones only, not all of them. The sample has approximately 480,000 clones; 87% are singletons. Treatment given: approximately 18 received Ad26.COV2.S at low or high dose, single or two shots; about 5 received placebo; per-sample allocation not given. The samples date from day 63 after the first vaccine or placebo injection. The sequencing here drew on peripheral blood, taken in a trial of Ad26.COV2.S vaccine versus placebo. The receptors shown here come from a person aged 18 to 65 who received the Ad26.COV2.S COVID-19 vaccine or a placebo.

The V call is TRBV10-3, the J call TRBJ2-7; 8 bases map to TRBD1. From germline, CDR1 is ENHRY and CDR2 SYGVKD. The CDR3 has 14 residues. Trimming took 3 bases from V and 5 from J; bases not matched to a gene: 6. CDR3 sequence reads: CAISERTGIDEQYF. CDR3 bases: TGTGCCATCAGTGAAAGGACAGGGATAGACGAGCAGTACTTC.

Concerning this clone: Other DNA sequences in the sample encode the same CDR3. As DNA, the CDR3 is TGTGCCAGCAGTTTTAGTGGGGCCAACGTCCTGACTTTC. Translated: CASSFSGANVLTF. The rearrangement joins TRBV12-3 or TRBV12-4 to TRBJ2-6, with D unresolved. This CDR3 contains 13 residues. V lost 3 bases, J lost 3 bases, and 3 bases lay in between.

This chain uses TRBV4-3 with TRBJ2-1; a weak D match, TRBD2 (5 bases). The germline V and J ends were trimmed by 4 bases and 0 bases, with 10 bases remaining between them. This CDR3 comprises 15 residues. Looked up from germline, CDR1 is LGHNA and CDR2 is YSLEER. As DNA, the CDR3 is TGCGCCAGCAGCCTTAGCGAGAGCTCCTACAATGAGCAGTTCTTC. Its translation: CASSLSESSYNEQFF.

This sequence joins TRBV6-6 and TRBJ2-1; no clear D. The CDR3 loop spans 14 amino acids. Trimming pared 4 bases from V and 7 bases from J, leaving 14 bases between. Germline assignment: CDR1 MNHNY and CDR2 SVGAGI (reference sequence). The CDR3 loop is CASSSLRGVNEQFF. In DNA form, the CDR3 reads TGTGCCAGCAGTTCCCTGCGTGGGGTGAATGAGCAGTTCTTC.

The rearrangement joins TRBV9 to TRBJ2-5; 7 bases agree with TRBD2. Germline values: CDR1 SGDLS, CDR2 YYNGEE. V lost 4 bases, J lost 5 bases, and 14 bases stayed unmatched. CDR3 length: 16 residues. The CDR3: CASSHGGEVVLETQYF. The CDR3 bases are TGTGCCAGCAGCCATGGGGGGGAGGTCGTCTTGGAGACCCAGTACTTC.

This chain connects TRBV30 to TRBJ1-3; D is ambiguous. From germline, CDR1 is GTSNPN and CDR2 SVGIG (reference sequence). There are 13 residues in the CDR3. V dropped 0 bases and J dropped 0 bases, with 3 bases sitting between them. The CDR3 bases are TGTGCCTGGAGTGTGCCCTCTGGAAACACCATATATTTT. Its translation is CAWSVPSGNTIYF.

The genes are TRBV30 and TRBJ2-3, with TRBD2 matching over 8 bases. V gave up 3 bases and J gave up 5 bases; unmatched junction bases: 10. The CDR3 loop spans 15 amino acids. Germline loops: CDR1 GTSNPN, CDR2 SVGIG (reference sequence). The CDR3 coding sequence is TGTGCCTGGAGCTCGCGGAGCGGGAGTATAGATACGCAGTATTTT. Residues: CAWSSRSGSIDTQYF.

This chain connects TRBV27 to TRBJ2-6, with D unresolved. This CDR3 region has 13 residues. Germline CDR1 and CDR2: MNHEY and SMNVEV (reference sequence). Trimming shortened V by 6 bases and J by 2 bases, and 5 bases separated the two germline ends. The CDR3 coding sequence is TGTGCCAGCAGAACTACTGGGGCCAACGTCCTGACTTTC. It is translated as CASRTTGANVLTF.

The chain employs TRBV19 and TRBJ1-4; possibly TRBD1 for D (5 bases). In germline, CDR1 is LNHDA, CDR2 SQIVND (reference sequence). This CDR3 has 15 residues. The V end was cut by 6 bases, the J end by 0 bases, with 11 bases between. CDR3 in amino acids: CASRPRGSTNEKLFF. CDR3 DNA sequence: TGTGCCAGTAGGCCTCGGGGCTCAACTAATGAAAAACTGTTTTTT.

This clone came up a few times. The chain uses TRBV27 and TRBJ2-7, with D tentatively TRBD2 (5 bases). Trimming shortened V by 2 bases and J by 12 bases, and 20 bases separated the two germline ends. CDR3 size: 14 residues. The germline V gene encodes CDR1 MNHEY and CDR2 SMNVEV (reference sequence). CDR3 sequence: CASSLNPLAPGWYF. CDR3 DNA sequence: TGTGCCAGCAGTTTAAATCCGCTAGCTCCTGGGTGGTACTTC.

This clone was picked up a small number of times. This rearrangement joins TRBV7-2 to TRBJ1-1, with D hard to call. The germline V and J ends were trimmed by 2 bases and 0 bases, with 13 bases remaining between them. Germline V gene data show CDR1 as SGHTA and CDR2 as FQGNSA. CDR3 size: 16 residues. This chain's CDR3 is CASSLSPRPMNTEAFF. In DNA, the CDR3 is TGTGCCAGCAGCTTATCCCCGCGCCCCATGAACACTGAAGCTTTCTTT.

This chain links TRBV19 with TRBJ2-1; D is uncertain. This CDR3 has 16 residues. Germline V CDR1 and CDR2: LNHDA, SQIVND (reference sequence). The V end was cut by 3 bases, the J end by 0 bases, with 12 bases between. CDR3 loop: CASSMLSRPSYNEQFF. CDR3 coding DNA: TGTGCCAGTAGTATGTTGTCTCGACCCTCCTACAATGAGCAGTTCTTC.

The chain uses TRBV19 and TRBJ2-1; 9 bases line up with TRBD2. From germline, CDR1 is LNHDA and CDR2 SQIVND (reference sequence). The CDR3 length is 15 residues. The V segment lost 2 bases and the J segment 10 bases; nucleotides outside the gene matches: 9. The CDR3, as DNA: TGTGCCAGTAGTATATCGGCTAGCGGGACCCACGAGCAGTTCTTC. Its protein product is CASSISASGTHEQFF.

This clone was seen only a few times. The CDR3 sequence is CASSQDLRGIYKGYTF. DNA of the CDR3: TGCGCCAGCAGCCAAGATCTCCGGGGCATCTACAAGGGCTACACCTTC. J is TRBJ1-2 and V is TRBV4-3; perhaps TRBD1 as D (5 bases). The CDR3 consists of 16 residues. V lost 0 bases and J 8 bases, leaving 19 bases between the germline ends. Germline assignment: CDR1 LGHNA and CDR2 YSLEER.

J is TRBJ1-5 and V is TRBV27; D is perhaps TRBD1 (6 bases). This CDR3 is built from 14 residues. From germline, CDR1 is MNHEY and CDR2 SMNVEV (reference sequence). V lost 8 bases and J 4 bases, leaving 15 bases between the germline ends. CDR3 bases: TGTGCCAGCGCCATAGGGGGGAGGAATCAGCCCCAGCATTTT. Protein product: CASAIGGRNQPQHF.

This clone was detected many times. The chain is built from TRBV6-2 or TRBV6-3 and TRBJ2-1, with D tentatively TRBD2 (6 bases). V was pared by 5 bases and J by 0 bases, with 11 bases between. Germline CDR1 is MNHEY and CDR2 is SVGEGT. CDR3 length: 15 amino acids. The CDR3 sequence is CASSGDSSSYNEQFF. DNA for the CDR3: TGTGCCAGCAGTGGGGACTCAAGCTCCTACAATGAGCAGTTCTTC.

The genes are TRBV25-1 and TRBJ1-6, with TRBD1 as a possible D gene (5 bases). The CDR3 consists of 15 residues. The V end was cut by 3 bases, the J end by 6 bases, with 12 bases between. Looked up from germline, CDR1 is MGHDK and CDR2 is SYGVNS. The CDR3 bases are TGTGCCAGCAGTGAGGGGGGGACCCTTAATTCACCCCTCCACTTT. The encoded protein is CASSEGGTLNSPLHF.

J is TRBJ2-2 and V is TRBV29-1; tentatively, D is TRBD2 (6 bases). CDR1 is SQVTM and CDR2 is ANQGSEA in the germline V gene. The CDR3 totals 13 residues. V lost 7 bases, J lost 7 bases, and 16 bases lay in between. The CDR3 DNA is TGCAGCGCAACGACTAGTCGTAGCGGGGAGCTGTTTTTT. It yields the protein CSATTSRSGELFF.

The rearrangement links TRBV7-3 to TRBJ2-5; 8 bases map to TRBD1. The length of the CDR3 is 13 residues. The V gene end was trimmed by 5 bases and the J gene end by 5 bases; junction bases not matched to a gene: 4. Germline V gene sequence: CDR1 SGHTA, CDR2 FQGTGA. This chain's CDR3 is CASSQGAKETQYF. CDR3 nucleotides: TGTGCCAGCAGCCAGGGGGCTAAGGAGACCCAGTACTTC.